Given below is one TCR beta chain in context. Its specificity is not known. immunoSEQ v3.0 was run at survey level. Generated by immunoSEQ multiplex PCR, the TCRdb table keeps only in-frame clones and is missing some. Of under 20,000 clones in the sample, roughly 80% were seen once. Every donor contributed at least one pre-ART and at least two post-ART PBMC samples. The samples comprised roughly 0.9-11 million cryopreserved PBMC ahead of DNA extraction. The data were obtained in a study of long-term antiretroviral therapy in people with HIV. V shed 2 bases and J shed 10 bases, with 9 bases lying between them. The CDR3 contains 13 residues. Germline V gives CDR1 SGHNT, CDR2 YENEEA. Overall study findings and caveats: Repertoires from HIV showed CDR3 length ranges narrower than those of controls.

The V and J genes are TRBV11-3 and TRBJ1-6; no clear D. This sequence was found in a woman aged 40 to 49 with HIV. Sequencing was performed on unsorted PBMCs, taken 2.3 years after starting antiretroviral therapy. The CDR3 DNA is TGTGCCAGCAGCTTAAGGCGGGAGTCACCCCTCCACTTT. Protein product: CASSLRRESPLHF.